This TCR beta chain was recorded in a study of blood T cell repertoires in COVID-19. Germline V gene data show CDR1 as SGHVS and CDR2 as FQNEAQ. V shed 6 bases and J shed 2 bases, with 8 bases lying between them. This CDR3 has 13 amino acids. The protocol was immunoSEQ multiplex PCR, while the TCRdb copy is restricted to in-frame clones and leaves out a portion. The table shows about 230,000 clones, with more than 75% occurring only once. The sample comprised PBMCs or T cells enriched from blood (not recorded which). The receptor was isolated from a young man who had recovered from COVID-19. The chain uses TRBV7-8 and TRBJ1-3, with D perhaps TRBD1 (6 bases). The CDR3: CASSYRAGNTIYF. The CDR3 DNA reads TGTGCCAGCAGTTACAGGGCTGGAAACACCATATATTTT.